This T cell receptor beta chain was sequenced during a study of beta chain features in type 1 diabetes. General study findings and limits: For Type 1 diabetes patients, all four CD4+ subsets carried TCRB CDR3s that were moderately but significantly shorter.

J gave up 5 bases and V 7 bases, and 5 bases lay outside the gene matches. CDR3 length equals 12 residues. Germline V gene sequence: CDR1 SGHRS, CDR2 YFSETQ. Note on this clone: The antigen remains undetermined.

TCRB transcripts that were expressed got sequenced, as all of the isolated RNA had been reverse transcribed. Profiled with immunoSEQ multiplex PCR; TCRdb holds only in-frame clones, not every one. This table holds 500,000 to 800,000 clones, over 10% found once. Purities in excess of 95% were seen in all sorted populations. The chain combines TRBV5-1 with TRBJ2-7, with 8 nucleotides matching TRBD2. The receptor was isolated from a young man with type 1 diabetes. Material: naive CD4+ T cells from blood. This chain's CDR3 is CASAGGAHEQYF. Written as DNA, the CDR3 is TGCGCCAGCGCGGGGGGAGCACACGAGCAGTACTTC.